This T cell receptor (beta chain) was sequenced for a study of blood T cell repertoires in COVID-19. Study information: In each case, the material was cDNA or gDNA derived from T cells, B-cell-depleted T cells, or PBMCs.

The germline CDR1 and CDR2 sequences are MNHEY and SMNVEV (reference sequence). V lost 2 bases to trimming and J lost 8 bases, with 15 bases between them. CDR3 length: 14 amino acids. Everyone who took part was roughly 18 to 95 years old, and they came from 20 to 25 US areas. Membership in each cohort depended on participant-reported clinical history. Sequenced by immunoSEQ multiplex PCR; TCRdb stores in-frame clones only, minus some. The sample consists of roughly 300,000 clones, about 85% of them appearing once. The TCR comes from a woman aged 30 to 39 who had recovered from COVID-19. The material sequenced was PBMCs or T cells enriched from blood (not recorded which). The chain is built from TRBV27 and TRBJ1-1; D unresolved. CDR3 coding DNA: TGTGCCAGCAGTTTACGGCAGCGCCTGGTCGAAGCTTTCTTT. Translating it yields CASSLRQRLVEAFF.